This is a list of T cell receptor beta chains from one sample in a study of CD8+CD57+ T cells in acquired aplastic anemia. MiXCR, run by TCRdb on the reads, gives a single entry per CDR3 protein. The sample records some 240,000 distinct CDR3 sequences, 34% being singletons. Sequenced material: sorted CD4+, CD8+, or CD8+CD57+ T cells (not recorded which) from PBMCs. The receptors derive from a human donor in good health, serving as a control. The CDR3 runs from the conserved cysteine through the conserved F or W. The D gene is left open where the match is weak. Only some rows state a clone size, as once, few, many or a class for expanded clones.

J: TRBJ2-7
size: many
V: TRBV7-9
D: -
DNA: TGTGCCAGCAGCTTAGGCAGCCCAACTTCCCCGAGCTCCTACGAGCAGTACTTC
CDR3: CASSLGSPTSPSSYEQYF

J: TRBJ2-3
size: -
V: TRBV2
D: TRBD1
DNA: TGTGCCAGCAGGCTACGACAGGGGGGAACAGATACGCAGTATTTT
CDR3: CASRLRQGGTDTQYF

J: TRBJ2-1
size: -
V: TRBV11-1
D: TRBD2
DNA: TGTGCCAGCAGCGACGGGGAACTAGCGGGAGCGTCCTCCAATGAGCAGTTCTTC
CDR3: CASSDGELAGASSNEQFF

J: TRBJ2-3
size: many
V: TRBV20-1
D: -
DNA: TGCAGTGCTAGAGACAACCGGGGTCGCCTTGGCACAGATACGCAGTATTTT
CDR3: CSARDNRGRLGTDTQYF

J: TRBJ1-6
size: -
V: TRBV10-3
D: TRBD1
DNA: TGTGCCAGCAGTTACCGTGGAGAAGGGGGCGCGGGTTGTTCACCCCTCCACTTT
CDR3: CASSYRGEGGAGCSPLHF

J: TRBJ1-2
size: -
V: TRBV10-3
D: -
DNA: TGTGCCATCAGTGACCGTACAGAGAACTATGGCTACACCTTC
CDR3: CAISDRTENYGYTF

J: TRBJ2-1
size: many
V: TRBV25-1
D: -
DNA: TGTGCCAGCATGGACGAGTACCGCTCCTACAATGAGCAGTTCTTC
CDR3: CASMDEYRSYNEQFF

J: TRBJ1-3
size: -
V: TRBV6-5
D: -
DNA: TGTGCCAGCAGCTACTCAATCTTTGGACCCTCTGGAAACACCATATATTTT
CDR3: CASSYSIFGPSGNTIYF

J: TRBJ2-1
size: few
V: TRBV12-5
D: TRBD2
DNA: TGTGCTAGTGGGTTAGCGGGAGGGACAAATGAGCAGTTCTTC
CDR3: CASGLAGGTNEQFF

J: TRBJ1-1
size: -
V: TRBV27
D: -
DNA: TGTGCCAGCAACCGGCCAGGGACGGGTGCAGGAGCTTTCTTT
CDR3: CASNRPGTGAGAFF

J: TRBJ2-4
size: -
V: TRBV9
D: TRBD1
DNA: TGTGCCAGCAGCCCATACAGGGGGGACAGGAGGTACTTC
CDR3: CASSPYRGDRRYF

J: TRBJ1-2
size: few
V: TRBV18
D: -
DNA: TGTGCCAGCTCACCACCCGGGACACCATCCCTTTCCTTC
CDR3: CASSPPGTPSLSF

J: TRBJ2-2
size: many
V: TRBV10-1
D: -
DNA: TGCGCCAGCAGTGAGTCAGGGACCACCGGGGAGCTGTTTTTT
CDR3: CASSESGTTGELFF